The rows below give T cell receptor beta chains drawn from one sample of a study of blood T cell repertoires in COVID-19. Sequencing was performed with immunoSEQ multiplex PCR; in TCRdb, only in-frame clones are kept and a portion is missing. The sample lists some 70,000 clones, about 88% seen once, with about 2.7% in the top ten. Sequencing input: peripheral blood. The receptors stem from a man between 65 and 85 years old with active or convalescent COVID-19. Each CDR3 is given with its conserved first and last residue. The D gene is left open where the match is weak. Expanded clones are given a class, and other clones once, few, many or no size at all.

j_call clone_size d_call v_call cdr3_aa cdr3_nt
TRBJ1-3 . . TRBV28 CATAGDSGNTIYF TGTGCCACTGCGGGGGACTCTGGAAACACCATATATTTT
TRBJ2-5 . TRBD2 TRBV15 CATSTQGGRETQYF TGTGCCACCAGCACTCAGGGAGGGAGGGAGACCCAGTACTTC
TRBJ2-1 . . TRBV7-9 CASSLGQPPNEQFF TGTGCCAGCAGCTTAGGACAGCCTCCCAATGAGCAGTTCTTC
TRBJ2-1 . . TRBV15 CATSRDLNEQFF TGTGCCACCAGCAGAGACCTCAATGAGCAGTTCTTC
TRBJ1-4 few TRBD1 TRBV5-4 CASSLGPGGFGEKLFF TGTGCCAGCAGCTTGGGTCCAGGGGGCTTTGGAGAAAAACTGTTTTTT
TRBJ2-7 . TRBD1 TRBV5-8 CASNTGQGAYEQYF TGTGCCAGCAACACGGGACAGGGGGCCTACGAGCAGTACTTC
TRBJ1-6 . . TRBV14 CASSQYPSPLHF TGTGCCAGCAGCCAATATCCTTCACCCCTCCACTTT
TRBJ2-2 . TRBD1 TRBV19 CASSKPGQLAGELFF TGTGCCAGTAGTAAGCCGGGACAGCTAGCCGGGGAGCTGTTTTTT
TRBJ2-1 . . TRBV19 CASSPGGEYNEQFF TGTGCCAGTAGTCCCGGCGGGGAATACAATGAGCAGTTCTTC
TRBJ1-4 once . TRBV27 CASSSSGGVWEKLFF TGTGCCAGCAGTTCCTCTGGGGGGGTCTGGGAAAAACTGTTTTTT
TRBJ1-1 . . TRBV30 CAWSVMGGGAEAFF TGTGCCTGGAGTGTAATGGGCGGGGGGGCTGAAGCTTTCTTT
TRBJ2-5 once . TRBV2 CASSLGQQETQYF TGTGCCAGCAGCCTAGGACAGCAAGAGACCCAGTACTTC
TRBJ2-7 . . TRBV10-3 CAISGRDISYEQYF TGTGCCATCAGTGGTCGGGACATCAGCTACGAGCAGTACTTC
TRBJ2-6 . . TRBV5-1 CASSSFLTGSSGANVLTF TGCGCCAGCAGCTCGTTCCTAACAGGGTCCAGTGGGGCCAACGTCCTGACTTTC
TRBJ1-3 . . TRBV11-3 CASSPDSHTIYF TGTGCCAGCAGCCCAGACAGCCACACCATATATTTT
TRBJ2-5 . TRBD2 TRBV7-3 CASSTQGLAGGETQYF TGTGCCAGCAGCACCCAGGGACTAGCGGGAGGGGAGACCCAGTACTTC
TRBJ1-6 few TRBD1 TRBV6-5 CASRPQGEFNSPLHF TGTGCCAGCAGACCACAGGGGGAGTTTAATTCACCCCTCCACTTT
TRBJ2-2 . TRBD1 TRBV28 CASRTGPGELFF TGTGCCAGCCGGACAGGTCCCGGGGAGCTGTTTTTT
TRBJ1-4 . TRBD1 TRBV19 CASSPDRAEDEKLFF TGTGCCAGTAGTCCGGACAGGGCAGAGGATGAAAAACTGTTTTTT
TRBJ2-7 . . TRBV28 CASSLTRLVSYEQYF TGTGCCAGCAGTTTGACTAGGTTAGTCTCCTACGAGCAGTACTTC
TRBJ1-5 . . TRBV5-5 CASSPRDINQPQHF TGTGCCAGCAGCCCCCGGGACATCAATCAGCCCCAGCATTTT
TRBJ1-5 . . TRBV2 CASSLQGGSNQPQHF TGTGCCAGCAGTCTACAGGGTGGGAGCAATCAGCCCCAGCATTTT
TRBJ2-5 . . TRBV11-3 CASSLDASTGGPRQETQYF TGTGCCAGCAGCTTAGATGCATCCACAGGCGGCCCCCGGCAAGAGACCCAGTACTTC
TRBJ2-7 once TRBD2 TRBV3-1/TRBV3-2 CASSPLAGDLYEQYF TGTGCCAGCAGCCCCTTAGCGGGGGACCTGTACGAGCAGTACTTC
TRBJ1-3 . . TRBV6-5 CASTWYIDSGNTIYF TGTGCCAGCACATGGTACATTGACTCTGGAAACACCATATATTTT
TRBJ2-1 once . TRBV6-5 CASSVVYEQFF TGTGCCAGCAGCGTAGTGTATGAGCAGTTCTTC
TRBJ1-1 . TRBD1 TRBV5-1 CASRTGPNPNTEAFF TGCGCCAGCAGGACAGGGCCGAATCCCAACACTGAAGCTTTCTTT
TRBJ2-5 . . TRBV27 CASSFLRTGNLQETQYF TGTGCCAGCAGTTTTCTGCGCACCGGGAACCTCCAAGAGACCCAGTACTTC
TRBJ2-1 . . TRBV9 CASSPLWGDEQFF TGTGCCAGCAGCCCTCTATGGGGGGATGAGCAGTTCTTC
TRBJ2-3 . TRBD1 TRBV18 CASSPFTGTANTQYF TGTGCCAGCTCACCCTTTACCGGGACAGCTAATACGCAGTATTTT
TRBJ2-1 . TRBD2 TRBV9 CASSVVGLGNNEQFF TGTGCCAGCAGCGTAGTGGGACTAGGGAACAATGAGCAGTTCTTC
TRBJ2-2 . TRBD2 TRBV19 CASTPVGTMNTGELFF TGTGCCAGTACTCCGGTAGGGACTATGAACACCGGGGAGCTGTTTTTT
TRBJ2-1 once TRBD2 TRBV3-1/TRBV3-2 CASSQVLAGGNEQFF TGTGCCAGCAGCCAAGTACTAGCGGGAGGGAATGAGCAGTTCTTC
TRBJ2-7 . TRBD1 TRBV3-1/TRBV3-2 CASSPGQIYEQYF TGTGCCAGCAGCCCGGGACAGATTTACGAGCAGTACTTC
TRBJ1-5 . . TRBV4-1 CASSQENSGAQHF TGCGCCAGCAGCCAAGAAAATAGCGGGGCCCAGCATTTT
TRBJ1-1 . . TRBV3-1/TRBV3-2 CASSQVGGSTEAFF TGTGCCAGCAGCCAAGTGGGAGGGTCGACTGAAGCTTTCTTT
TRBJ1-3 . TRBD1 TRBV5-1 CASSLGGGAGNTIYF TGCGCCAGCAGCTTGGGAGGGGGCGCGGGAAACACCATATATTTT
TRBJ1-2 . . TRBV27 CASSFVGGGYGYTF TGTGCCAGCAGTTTTGTGGGGGGTGGCTATGGCTACACCTTC
TRBJ1-5 . . TRBV12-3/TRBV12-4 CASSLAWTAPQHF TGTGCCAGCAGTTTAGCTTGGACAGCCCCCCAGCATTTT
TRBJ2-7 . . TRBV6-5 CASSYSIRGAYEQYF TGTGCCAGCAGTTACTCGATTCGGGGAGCCTACGAGCAGTACTTC